This TCR beta chain was observed in a study of T-cell memory formation after mild COVID-19 (dated by TCRdb to about 2021). A note on the overall study: TCR sequence clusters from the two donors were largely donor specific. Two young, previously healthy adult volunteers made up the cohort, one male and one female. T-cell clones expanding and contracting after mild COVID-19 in two donors were tracked by longitudinal TCRalpha and TCRbeta repertoire sequencing.

This clonotype turned up a few times. Its specific antigen is unknown. No much larger clone is present one base from it, and per-base qualities are unavailable. The CDR3 numbers 15 residues from cysteine through phenylalanine. CDR3 DNA only is kept here, 45 bases in frame from base 1. V is trimmed back by 5 bases and J by 3 bases, and the junction contains 7 bases that no gene match accounts for. In the germline V gene (reference sequence), CDR1 corresponds to SEHNR and CDR2 to FQNEAQ. PBMCs were isolated by Ficoll-Paque density gradient centrifugation. The listed sequencing device is Illumina NovaSeq 6000. cDNA libraries for TCRalpha and TCRbeta were prepared by 5'RACE using constant-segment primers, with sample barcodes and unique molecular identifiers added. RNA was extracted from every sample with Trizol reagent. The libraries were amplified in two PCR steps, and the second step added a second sample barcode and Illumina TruSeq adapters. The libraries were sequenced on an Illumina NovaSeq using 2 x 150 bp paired-end reads. The original methods were these. Demultiplexing of reads and collapsing into UMI-guided consensus sequences were performed with migec v1.2.7. Using mixcr v2.1.11, UMI consensuses were aligned to TRA and TRB V and J templates and then assembled into clonotypes. Clonotypes were classified as expanded or contracted when called significant by both edgeR and NoisET, with noise models trained on biological replicates. edgeR calls used a false discovery rate-adjusted p below 0.01 and a log2 fold-change threshold of 1. PCA with hierarchical clustering of max-normalized trajectories of the 1000 most abundant clonotypes was used as exploratory dynamics analysis. Separately sequenced CD4+ and CD8+ repertoires were used to assign the CD4 or CD8 phenotype of responding clones. The raw public reads went through TCRdb reprocessing: fastp at Q25, MiXCR clone calling, in-frame beta chains kept. When rows share a CDR3 protein, they turn into one entry using the most common DNA and genes. TCRdb, not the authors, supplied the V and J calls. The sample includes 190,000 or so distinct CDR3 sequences, with 20% to 25% observed a single time. The ten largest make up roughly 24% of the sample.

On the study overall, not on this receptor specifically: Only a couple of mild cases were covered in the study, and larger cohorts including severe cases with pre-infection samples were considered necessary. Contracting CD4+ clones were located mainly in the CM and EM memory subsets, whereas CD8+ clones were found to be enriched in EMRA. SARS-CoV-2 specificity of the second-wave clones peaking on day 37 was not confirmed. Clones contracting from day 15 to 85 had balanced CD4/CD8 phenotypes, while a second wave expanding from day 15 to 37 was biased towards CD4+. Some responding clones were detected in pre-infection memory, suggesting pre-existing cross-reactive memory T cells joined the SARS-CoV-2 response.

This receptor was obtained from an adult woman who had mild COVID-19 (a few samples of this study predate the infection). The sample titles of this study are shuffled in the database, so cell type and time point are left out; the donor was told from shared clones. Sequenced input: PBMCs or a T cell subset sorted from them (not recorded which). The chain is made from TRBV7-9 and TRBJ1-2; a stretch of 9 junction bases matches TRBD1. The nucleotide sequence reads TGTGCCAGCAGCCCGACGAGGACAGGGGACTATGGCTACACCTTC. It specifies CASSPTRTGDYGYTF.